This entry is about one TCR beta chain. The record originates from a study of shared T cell receptors in the human thymus. Using immunoSEQ multiplex PCR, the repertoire was profiled, and TCRdb retains in-frame clones only, with some absent. Found here are more than 550,000 clones, about 90% of them singletons; the top ten hold 0.0094%. The CDR3 consists of 16 residues. In germline, CDR1 is MRHNA, CDR2 SNTAGT. Trimming took off 6 bases at V and 2 bases at J, with 20 bases between the two ends. These same records also appear under a second study, on human thymus T cells. From that study: Donor material was obtained from healthy Finnish infants undergoing corrective surgery for congenital heart defects. The study used thymus tissue resected during corrective heart surgery. Highly overlapping thymic repertoires among unrelated individuals were reported in related research.

Input material: thymocytes. This chain connects TRBV6-4 to TRBJ2-7; a possible D gene is TRBD1 (5 bases). The origin of this receptor is a boy under three years old with a congenital heart defect. The CDR3 here is CASRLRGAGRPYEQYF. CDR3 sequence (DNA): TGTGCCAGCAGGCTTAGGGGCGCAGGCCGACCCTACGAGCAGTACTTC.